The T cell receptor (beta chain) described here comes from a study of sequential checkpoint blockade in melanoma. The treatment denotes: randomized to nivolumab then ipilimumab (arm A) or the reverse (arm B). Judged by abundance, this clone is medium-sized (0.01 to 0.1%). The germline V gene has CDR1 SGHNT and CDR2 YENEEA. V was trimmed by 2 bases and J by 5 bases, leaving 15 bases between them. The CDR3 spans 15 residues. Produced via immunoSEQ multiplex PCR; TCRdb's table is partial and in-frame only. This sample has roughly 2,400 clones; 20% to 25% occur once, and the top ten carry about 3.9%. This TCR was sampled from a human donor with melanoma. The material sequenced was tumor tissue (inferred from file names), taken from a patient given nivolumab and ipilimumab in sequence. The rearrangement uses TRBV11-3 and TRBJ1-1; D gene ambiguous. This CDR3 is CASSLWEQRGTEAFF. The CDR3 nucleotides read TGTGCCAGCAGCTTATGGGAACAACGAGGGACTGAAGCTTTCTTT.